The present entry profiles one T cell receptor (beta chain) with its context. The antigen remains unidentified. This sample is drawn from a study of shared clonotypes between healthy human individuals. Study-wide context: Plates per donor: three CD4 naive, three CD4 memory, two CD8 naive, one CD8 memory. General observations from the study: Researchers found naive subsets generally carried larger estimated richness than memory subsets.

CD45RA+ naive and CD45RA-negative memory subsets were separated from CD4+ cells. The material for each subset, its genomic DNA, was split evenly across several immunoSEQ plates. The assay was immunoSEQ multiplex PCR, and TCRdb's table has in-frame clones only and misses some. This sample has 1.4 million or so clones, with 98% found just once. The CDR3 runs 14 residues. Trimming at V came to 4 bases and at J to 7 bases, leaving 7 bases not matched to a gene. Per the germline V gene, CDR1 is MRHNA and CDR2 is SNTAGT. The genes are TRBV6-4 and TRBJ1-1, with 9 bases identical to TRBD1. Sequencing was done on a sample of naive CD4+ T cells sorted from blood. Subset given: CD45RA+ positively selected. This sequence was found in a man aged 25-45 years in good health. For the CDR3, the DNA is TGTGCCAGCAGTGCACAGGGGGCGGTGGGTGAAGCTTTCTTT. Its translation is CASSAQGAVGEAFF.